This TCR beta chain emerged from a study of beta chain features in type 1 diabetes. CDR3 size: 14 residues. Losses at the gene ends were 6 bases for V and 2 bases for J; bases not matched to a gene: 7. Germline values: CDR1 MDHEN, CDR2 SYDVKM. Whole-study findings and limits: There were fewer insertions and more deletions at the VDJ junctions of type 1 diabetes patients.

Expressed TCRB transcripts were sequenced because the entire RNA isolate underwent reverse transcription. Produced via immunoSEQ multiplex PCR; TCRdb's table is partial and in-frame only. The sample contains 310,000 or so clones, approximately 11% of which appear only once. About this clone itself: The antigen remains undetermined.

This chain uses TRBV28 with TRBJ2-7, with 7 bases identical to TRBD2. Sequenced material: naive CD4+ T cells from blood. This TCR was sampled from a woman younger than 45 in good health. The CDR3 nucleotides are TGTGCCAGCAGCCGGGGGGACCTTCCCTACGAGCAGTACTTC. This encodes CASSRGDLPYEQYF.